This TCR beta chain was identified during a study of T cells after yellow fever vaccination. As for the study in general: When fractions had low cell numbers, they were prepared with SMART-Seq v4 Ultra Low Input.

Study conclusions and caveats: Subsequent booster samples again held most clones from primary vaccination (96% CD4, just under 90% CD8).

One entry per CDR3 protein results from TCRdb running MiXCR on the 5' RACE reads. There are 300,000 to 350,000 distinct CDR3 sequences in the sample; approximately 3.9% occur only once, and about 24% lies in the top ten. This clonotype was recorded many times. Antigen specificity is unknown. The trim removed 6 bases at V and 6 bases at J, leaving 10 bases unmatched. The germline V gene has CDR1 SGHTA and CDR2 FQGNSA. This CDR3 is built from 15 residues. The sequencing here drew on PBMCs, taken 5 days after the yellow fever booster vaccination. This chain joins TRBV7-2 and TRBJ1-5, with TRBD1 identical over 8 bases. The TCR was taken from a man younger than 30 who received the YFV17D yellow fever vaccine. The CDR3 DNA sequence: TGTGCCAGCAGTTTCCTGACAGGGGAGTTTCAGCCCCAGCATTTT. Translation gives CASSFLTGEFQPQHF.